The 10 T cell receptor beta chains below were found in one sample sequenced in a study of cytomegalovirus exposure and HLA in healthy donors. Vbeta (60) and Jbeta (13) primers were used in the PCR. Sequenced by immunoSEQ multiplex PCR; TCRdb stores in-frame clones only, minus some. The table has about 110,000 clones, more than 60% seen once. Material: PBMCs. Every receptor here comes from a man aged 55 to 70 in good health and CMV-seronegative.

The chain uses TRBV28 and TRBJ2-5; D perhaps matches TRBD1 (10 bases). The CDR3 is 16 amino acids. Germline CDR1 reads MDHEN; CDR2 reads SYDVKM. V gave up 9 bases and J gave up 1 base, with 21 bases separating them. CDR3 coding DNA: TGTGCCAGTATTAGCGGGGGACAGGGGTCCCAAGAGACCCAGTACTTC. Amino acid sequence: CASISGGQGSQETQYF.

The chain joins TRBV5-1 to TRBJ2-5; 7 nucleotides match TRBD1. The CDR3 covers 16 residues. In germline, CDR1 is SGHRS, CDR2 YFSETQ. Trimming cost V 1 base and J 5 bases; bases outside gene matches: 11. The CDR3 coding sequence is TGCGCCAGCAGCTTGCAGACAGGGCCCCGAGGGGAGACCCAGTACTTC. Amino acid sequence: CASSLQTGPRGETQYF. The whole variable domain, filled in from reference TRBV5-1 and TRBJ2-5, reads KAGVTQTPRYLIKTRGQQVTLSCSPISGHRSVSWYQQTPGQGLQFLFEYFSETQRNKGNFPGRFSGRQFSNSRSEMNVSTLELGDSALYLCASSLQTGPRGETQYFGPGTRLLVL.

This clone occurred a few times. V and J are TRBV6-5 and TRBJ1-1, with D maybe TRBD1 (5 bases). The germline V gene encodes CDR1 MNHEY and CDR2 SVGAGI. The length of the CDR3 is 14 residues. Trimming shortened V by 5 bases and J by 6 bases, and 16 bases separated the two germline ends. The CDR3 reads CASSPTQGPAEAFF. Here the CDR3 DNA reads TGTGCCAGCAGTCCCACGCAGGGCCCCGCTGAAGCTTTCTTT.

The CDR3 DNA reads as TGTGCCTCAAATCCCCCGGGAGGGCGGTATGGCTACACCTTC. Translated: CASNPPGGRYGYTF. This chain connects TRBV19 to TRBJ1-2; D unclear. This CDR3 comprises 14 residues. Germline V gene data show CDR1 as LNHDA and CDR2 as SQIVND (reference sequence). V lost 11 bases and J 5 bases, leaving 21 bases between the germline ends.

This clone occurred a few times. The CDR3 DNA follows: TGTGCCAGCAGCGTTATCTCTGGAAACACCATATATTTT. This translates into CASSVISGNTIYF. The J gene is TRBJ1-3, the V gene TRBV7-8; D unresolved. V lost 5 bases to trimming and J lost 0 bases, with 5 bases between them. Looked up from germline, CDR1 is SGHVS and CDR2 is FQNEAQ. CDR3 size: 13 residues.

CDR3 amino acids: CASSPGTALYGYTF. Written as DNA, the CDR3 is TGTGCCAGCAGCCCGGGGACAGCACTATATGGCTACACCTTC. The genes are TRBV11-1 and TRBJ1-2; 7 positions agree with TRBD1. The CDR3 length is 14 residues. The V segment lost 5 bases and the J segment 5 bases; nucleotides outside the gene matches: 8. CDR1 and CDR2 from the germline V gene are SGHAT and FQDESV (reference sequence).

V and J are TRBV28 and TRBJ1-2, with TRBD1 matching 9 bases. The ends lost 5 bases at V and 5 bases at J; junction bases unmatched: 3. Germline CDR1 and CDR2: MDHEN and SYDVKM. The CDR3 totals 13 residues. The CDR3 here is CASSQGQGYGYTF. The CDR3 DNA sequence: TGTGCCAGCAGTCAAGGACAGGGGTATGGCTACACCTTC.

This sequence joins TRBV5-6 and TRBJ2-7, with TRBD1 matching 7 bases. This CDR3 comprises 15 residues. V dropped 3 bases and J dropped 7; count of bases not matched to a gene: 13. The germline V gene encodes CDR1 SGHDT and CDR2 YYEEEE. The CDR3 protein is CASSSHRDRPSEQYV. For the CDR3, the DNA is TGTGCCAGCAGCTCTCACCGGGACAGACCCTCTGAGCAGTACGTC.

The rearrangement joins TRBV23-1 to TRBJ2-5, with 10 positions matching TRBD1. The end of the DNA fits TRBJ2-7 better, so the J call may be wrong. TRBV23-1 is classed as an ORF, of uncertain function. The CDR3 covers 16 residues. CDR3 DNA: TGCGCCAGCAGTCAGGCCGCCGGGACAGGGGTGAACGAGCAGTACTTC. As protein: CASSQAAGTGVNEQYF.

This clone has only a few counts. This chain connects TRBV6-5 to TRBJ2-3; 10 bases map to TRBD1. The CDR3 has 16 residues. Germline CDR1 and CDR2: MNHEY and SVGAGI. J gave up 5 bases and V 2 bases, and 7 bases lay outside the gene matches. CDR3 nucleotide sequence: TGTGCCAGCAGTTACATGGGACAGGGGTTAGGAGATACGCAGTATTTT. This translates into CASSYMGQGLGDTQYF.